The clone carrying this T cell receptor beta chain was detected many times. CDR1 and CDR2 (germline): SQVTM, ANQGSEA. The CDR3 is 13 amino acids. V gave up 5 bases and J gave up 11 bases; unmatched junction bases: 13. The data originate from a study of Graves' ophthalmopathy and Graves' hyperthyroidism. RNA served as the template for amplifying TCR beta CDR3 regions. HTBI-primed first-round RT-PCR preceded second-round multiplex PCR. TCRdb reanalysed the multiplex PCR reads using MiXCR and keeps one entry per CDR3 protein. The sample contains 1 million to 1.3 million distinct CDR3 sequences, roughly two fifths of which appear only once.

J is TRBJ1-1 and V is TRBV29-1; 8 bases align to TRBD1. The clonotype was recovered from an adult man with Graves' hyperthyroidism. Sequenced material: peripheral blood or thyroid tissue (not recorded which). CDR3 coding DNA: TGCAGCGTTAACGGACAGGGCACATATGAGGCTTTCTTT. Its translation is CSVNGQGTYEAFF. The variable domain in full, completed from reference TRBV29-1 and TRBJ1-1, reads SAVISQKPSRDICQRGTSLTIQCQVDSQVTMMFWYRQQPGQSLTLIATANQGSEATYESGFVIDKFPISRPNLTFSTLTVSNMSPEDSSIYLCSVNGQGTYEAFFGQGTRLTVV.